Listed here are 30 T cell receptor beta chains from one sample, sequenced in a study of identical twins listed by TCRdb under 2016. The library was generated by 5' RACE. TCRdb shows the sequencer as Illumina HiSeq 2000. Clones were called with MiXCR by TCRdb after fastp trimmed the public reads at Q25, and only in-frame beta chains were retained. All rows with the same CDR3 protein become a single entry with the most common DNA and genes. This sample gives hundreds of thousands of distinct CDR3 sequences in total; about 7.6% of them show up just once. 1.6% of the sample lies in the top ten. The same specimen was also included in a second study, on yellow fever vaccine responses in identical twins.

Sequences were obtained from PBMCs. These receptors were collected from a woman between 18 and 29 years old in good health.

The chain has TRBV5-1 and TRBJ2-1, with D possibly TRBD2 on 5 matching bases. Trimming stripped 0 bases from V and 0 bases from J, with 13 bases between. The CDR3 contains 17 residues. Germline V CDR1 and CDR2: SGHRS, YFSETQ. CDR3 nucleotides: TGCGCCAGCAGCTTGGACCCCGGACTGTACTCCTACAATGAGCAGTTCTTC. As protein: CASSLDPGLYSYNEQFF. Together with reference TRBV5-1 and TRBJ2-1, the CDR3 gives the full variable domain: KAGVTQTPRYLIKTRGQQVTLSCSPISGHRSVSWYQQTPGQGLQFLFEYFSETQRNKGNFPGRFSGRQFSNSRSEMNVSTLELGDSALYLCASSLDPGLYSYNEQFFGPGTRLTVL.

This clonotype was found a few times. The CDR3 sequence is CASSLGSEDFGNTIYF. In DNA, the CDR3 is TGTGCCAGCAGCTTGGGGAGCGAGGACTTTGGAAACACCATATATTTT. This chain joins TRBV5-6 and TRBJ1-3; D unclear. V lost 0 bases and J lost 3, with 13 bases in between. This CDR3 comprises 16 residues. CDR1 is SGHDT, CDR2 YYEEEE, per germline.

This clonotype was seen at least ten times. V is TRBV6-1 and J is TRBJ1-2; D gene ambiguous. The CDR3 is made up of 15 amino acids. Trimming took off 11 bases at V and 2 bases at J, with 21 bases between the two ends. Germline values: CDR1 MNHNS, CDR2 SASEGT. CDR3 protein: CAASLGTAANYGYTF. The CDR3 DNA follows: TGTGCCGCGAGCCTTGGCACGGCAGCGAACTATGGCTACACCTTC.

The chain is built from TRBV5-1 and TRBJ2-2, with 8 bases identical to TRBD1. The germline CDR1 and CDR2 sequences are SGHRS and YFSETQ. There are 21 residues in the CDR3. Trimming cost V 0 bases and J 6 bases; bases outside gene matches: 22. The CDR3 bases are TGCGCCAGCAGCTTGGGAGGCAACGCCGGAGGACAGGGTAGGGGATCCGGGGAGCTGTTTTTT. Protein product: CASSLGGNAGGQGRGSGELFF.

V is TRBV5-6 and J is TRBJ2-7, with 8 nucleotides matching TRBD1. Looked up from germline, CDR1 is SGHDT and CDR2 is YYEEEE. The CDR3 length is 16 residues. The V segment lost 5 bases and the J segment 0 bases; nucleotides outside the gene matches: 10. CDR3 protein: CASRKFDRGLSYEQYV. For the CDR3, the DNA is TGTGCCAGCAGAAAGTTCGACAGGGGTCTCTCCTACGAGCAGTACGTC.

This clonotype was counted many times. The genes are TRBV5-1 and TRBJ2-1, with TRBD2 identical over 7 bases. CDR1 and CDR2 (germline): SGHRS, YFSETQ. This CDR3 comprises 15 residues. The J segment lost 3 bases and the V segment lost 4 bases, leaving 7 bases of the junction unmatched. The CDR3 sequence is CASSLRLAGYNEQFF. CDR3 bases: TGCGCCAGCAGCCTGAGACTAGCAGGCTACAATGAGCAGTTCTTC.

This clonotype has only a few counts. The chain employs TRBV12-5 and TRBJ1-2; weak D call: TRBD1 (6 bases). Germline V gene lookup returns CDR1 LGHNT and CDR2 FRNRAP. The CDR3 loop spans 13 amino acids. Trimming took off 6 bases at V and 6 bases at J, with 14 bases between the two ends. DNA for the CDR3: TGTGCTAGTGGCCCAGGACAGTTCGATGGCTACACCTTC. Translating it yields CASGPGQFDGYTF.

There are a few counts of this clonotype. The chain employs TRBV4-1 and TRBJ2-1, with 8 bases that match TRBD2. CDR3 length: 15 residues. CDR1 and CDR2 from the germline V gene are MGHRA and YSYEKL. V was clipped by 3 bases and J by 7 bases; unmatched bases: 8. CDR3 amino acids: CASSQPGGPGNEQFF. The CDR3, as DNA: TGCGCCAGCAGCCAGCCGGGGGGGCCCGGGAATGAGCAGTTCTTC.

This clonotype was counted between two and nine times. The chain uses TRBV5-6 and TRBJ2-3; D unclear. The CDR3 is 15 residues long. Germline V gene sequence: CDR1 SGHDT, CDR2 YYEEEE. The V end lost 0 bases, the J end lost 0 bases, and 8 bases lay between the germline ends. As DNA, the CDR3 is TGTGCCAGCAGCTTGGCCCCCATCAGCACAGATACGCAGTATTTT. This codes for CASSLAPISTDTQYF.

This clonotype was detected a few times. CDR3 sequence reads: CASSQLEEKLFF. Here the CDR3 DNA reads TGTGCCAGCAGCCAATTGGAGGAAAAACTGTTTTTT. The chain employs TRBV3-1 and TRBJ1-4; D is unresolved. CDR3 size: 12 residues. Germline CDR1 is LGHDT and CDR2 is YNNKEL (reference sequence). V dropped 2 bases and J dropped 8 bases, with 6 bases sitting between them.

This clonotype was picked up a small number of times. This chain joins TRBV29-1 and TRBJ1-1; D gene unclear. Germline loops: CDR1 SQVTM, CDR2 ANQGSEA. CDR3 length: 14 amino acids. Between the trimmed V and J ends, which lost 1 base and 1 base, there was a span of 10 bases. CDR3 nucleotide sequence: TGCAGCGTTGAAGGGACTCTGGGGAACACTGAAGCTTTCTTT. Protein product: CSVEGTLGNTEAFF.

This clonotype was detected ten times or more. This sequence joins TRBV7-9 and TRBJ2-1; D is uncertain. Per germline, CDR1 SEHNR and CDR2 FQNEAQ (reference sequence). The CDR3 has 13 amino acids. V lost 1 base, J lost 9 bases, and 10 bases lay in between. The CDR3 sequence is CASSLVSVGEQFF. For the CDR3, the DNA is TGTGCCAGCAGCTTAGTCTCAGTGGGTGAGCAGTTCTTC.

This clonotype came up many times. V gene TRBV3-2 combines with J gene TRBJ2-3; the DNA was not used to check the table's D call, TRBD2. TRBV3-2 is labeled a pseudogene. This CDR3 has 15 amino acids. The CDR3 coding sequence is TGTGCCAGCAGCCAAGCCTCTAGCGGGAGGGATACGCAGTATTTT. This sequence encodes CASSQASSGRDTQYF.

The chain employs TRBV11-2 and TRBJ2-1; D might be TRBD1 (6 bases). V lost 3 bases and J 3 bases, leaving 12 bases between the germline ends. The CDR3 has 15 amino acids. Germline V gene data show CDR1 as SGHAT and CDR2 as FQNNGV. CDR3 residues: CASSFTMTGYNEQFF. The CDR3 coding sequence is TGTGCCAGCAGCTTTACCATGACAGGCTACAATGAGCAGTTCTTC.

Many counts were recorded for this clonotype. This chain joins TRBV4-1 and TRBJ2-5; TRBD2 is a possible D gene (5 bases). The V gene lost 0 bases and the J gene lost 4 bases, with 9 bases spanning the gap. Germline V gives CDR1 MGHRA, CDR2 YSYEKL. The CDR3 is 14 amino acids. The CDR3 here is CASSQEGVGETQYF. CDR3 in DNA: TGCGCCAGCAGCCAAGAGGGAGTTGGAGAGACCCAGTACTTC.

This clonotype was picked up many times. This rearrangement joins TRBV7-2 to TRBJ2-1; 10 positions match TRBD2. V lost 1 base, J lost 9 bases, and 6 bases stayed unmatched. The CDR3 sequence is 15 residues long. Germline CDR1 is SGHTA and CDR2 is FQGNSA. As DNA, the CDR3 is TGTGCCAGCAGCTTAGTTGGGACTAGCGTCGCTGAGCAGTTCTTC. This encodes CASSLVGTSVAEQFF.

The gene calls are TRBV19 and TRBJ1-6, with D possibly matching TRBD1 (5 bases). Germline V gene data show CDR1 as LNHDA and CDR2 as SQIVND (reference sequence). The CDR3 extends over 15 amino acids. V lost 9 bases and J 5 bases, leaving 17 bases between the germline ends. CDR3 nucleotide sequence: TGTGCCAGCAGAACGACGGGACCCAATAATTCACCCCTCCACTTT. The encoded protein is CASRTTGPNNSPLHF.

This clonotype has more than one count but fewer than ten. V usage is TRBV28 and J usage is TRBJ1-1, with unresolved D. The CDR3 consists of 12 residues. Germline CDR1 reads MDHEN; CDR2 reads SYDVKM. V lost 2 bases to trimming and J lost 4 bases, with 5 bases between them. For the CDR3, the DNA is TGTGCCAGCAGTTTAGATATCACTGAAGCTTTCTTT. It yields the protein CASSLDITEAFF.

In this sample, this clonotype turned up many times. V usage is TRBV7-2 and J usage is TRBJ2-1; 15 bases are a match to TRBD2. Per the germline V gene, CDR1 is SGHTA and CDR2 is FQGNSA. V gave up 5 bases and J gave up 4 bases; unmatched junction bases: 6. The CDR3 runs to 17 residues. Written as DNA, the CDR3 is TGTGCCAGCAGCCGAAAGGGACTAGCGGGAGGTTACAATGAGCAGTTCTTC. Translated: CASSRKGLAGGYNEQFF.

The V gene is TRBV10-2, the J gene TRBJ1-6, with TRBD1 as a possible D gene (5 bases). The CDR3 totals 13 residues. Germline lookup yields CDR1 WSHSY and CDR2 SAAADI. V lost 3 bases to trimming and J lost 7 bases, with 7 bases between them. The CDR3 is CASSDWTNSPLHF. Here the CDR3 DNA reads TGCGCCAGCAGTGATTGGACAAATTCACCCCTCCACTTT.

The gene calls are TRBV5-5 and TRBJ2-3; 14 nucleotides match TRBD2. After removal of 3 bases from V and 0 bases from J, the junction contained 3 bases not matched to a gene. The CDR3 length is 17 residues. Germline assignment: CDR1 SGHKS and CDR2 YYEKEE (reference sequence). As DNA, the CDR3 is TGTGCCAGCAGCTCGGGACTAGCGGGGGCTAGCACAGATACGCAGTATTTT. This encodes CASSSGLAGASTDTQYF.

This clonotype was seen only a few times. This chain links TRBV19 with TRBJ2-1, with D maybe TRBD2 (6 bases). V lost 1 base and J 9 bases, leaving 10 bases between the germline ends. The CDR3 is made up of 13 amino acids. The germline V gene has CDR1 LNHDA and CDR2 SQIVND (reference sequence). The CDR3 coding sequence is TGTGCCAGTAGTATAGGCGGGAAAGGTGAGCAGTTCTTC. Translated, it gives CASSIGGKGEQFF.

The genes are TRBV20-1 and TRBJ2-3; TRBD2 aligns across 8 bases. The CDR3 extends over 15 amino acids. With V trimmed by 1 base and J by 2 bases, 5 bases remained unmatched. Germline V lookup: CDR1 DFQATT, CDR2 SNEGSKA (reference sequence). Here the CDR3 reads CSARVPGGATDTQYF. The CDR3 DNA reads TGCAGTGCTAGAGTCCCCGGGGGGGCCACAGATACGCAGTATTTT.

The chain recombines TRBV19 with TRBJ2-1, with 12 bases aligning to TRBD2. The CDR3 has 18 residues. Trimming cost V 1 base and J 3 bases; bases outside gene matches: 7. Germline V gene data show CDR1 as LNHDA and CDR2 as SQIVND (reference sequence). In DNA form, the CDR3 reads TGTGCCAGTAGTATAGGCCACGGGACTAGCGGGTACTACAATGAGCAGTTCTTC. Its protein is CASSIGHGTSGYYNEQFF.

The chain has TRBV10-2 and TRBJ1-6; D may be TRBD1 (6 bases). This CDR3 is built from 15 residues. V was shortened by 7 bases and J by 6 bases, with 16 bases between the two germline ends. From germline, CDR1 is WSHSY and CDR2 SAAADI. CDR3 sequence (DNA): TGCGCCAGCAAATTGCCAGGGGAATCTAATTCACCCCTCCACTTT. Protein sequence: CASKLPGESNSPLHF.

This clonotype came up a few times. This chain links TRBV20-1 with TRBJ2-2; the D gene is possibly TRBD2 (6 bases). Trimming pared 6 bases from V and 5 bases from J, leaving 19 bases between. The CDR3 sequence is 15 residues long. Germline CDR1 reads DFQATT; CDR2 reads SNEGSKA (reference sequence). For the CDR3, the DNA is TGCAGTGCCCCGGACGCGGGGCTGTTTACCGGGGAGCTGTTTTTT. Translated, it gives CSAPDAGLFTGELFF.

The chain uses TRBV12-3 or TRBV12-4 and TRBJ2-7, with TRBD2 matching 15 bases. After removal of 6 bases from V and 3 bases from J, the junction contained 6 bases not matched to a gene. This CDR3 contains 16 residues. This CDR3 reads CASRTGTSGRYYEQYF. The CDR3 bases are TGTGCCAGCAGGACCGGGACTAGCGGGAGGTACTACGAGCAGTACTTC.

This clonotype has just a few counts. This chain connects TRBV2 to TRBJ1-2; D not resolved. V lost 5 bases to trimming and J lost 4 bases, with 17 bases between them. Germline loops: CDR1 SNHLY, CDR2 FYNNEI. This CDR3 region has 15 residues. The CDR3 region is CASSTDPKGLYGYTF. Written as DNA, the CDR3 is TGTGCCAGCAGTACAGACCCCAAGGGCCTCTATGGCTACACCTTC.

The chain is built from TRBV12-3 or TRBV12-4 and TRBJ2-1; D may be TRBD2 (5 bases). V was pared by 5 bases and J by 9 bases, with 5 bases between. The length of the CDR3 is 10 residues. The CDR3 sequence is CASSGLEQFF. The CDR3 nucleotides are TGTGCCAGCAGTGGACTTGAGCAGTTCTTC.

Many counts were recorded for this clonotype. This chain's CDR3 is CASSLTRLDDSSGSGSYNEQFF. The CDR3 bases are TGTGCCAGCAGTTTAACCCGACTAGATGACTCCTCCGGGTCCGGCTCCTACAATGAGCAGTTCTTC. The chain couples TRBV12-3 or TRBV12-4 to TRBJ2-1, with D perhaps matching TRBD2 (6 bases). The CDR3 runs to 22 residues. The V end was cut by 2 bases, the J end by 0 bases, with 29 bases between.